The 24 T cell receptor beta chains in this list originate from one sample, sequenced in a study of blood T cell repertoires in COVID-19. Profiled with immunoSEQ multiplex PCR; TCRdb holds only in-frame clones, not every one. The table lists about 160,000 clones, 86% of them singletons, with around 7% in the top ten. Sequencing was done on a sample of peripheral blood. The receptors stem from a man aged 50 or older with active or convalescent COVID-19.

This chain links TRBV19 with TRBJ2-6; D is undetermined. The germline CDR1 and CDR2 sequences are LNHDA and SQIVND (reference sequence). V was clipped by 6 bases and J by 0 bases, with 6 bases between them. There are 14 residues in the CDR3. CDR3 DNA: TGTGCCAGTAGAGCCGTCTCTGGGGCCAACGTCCTGACTTTC. This codes for CASRAVSGANVLTF. The full variable domain, with the rest looked up from reference TRBV19 and TRBJ2-6, is DGGITQSPKYLFRKEGQNVTLSCEQNLNHDAMYWYRQDPGQGLRLIYYSQIVNDFQKGDIAEGYSVSREKKESFPLTVTSAQKNPTAFYLCASRAVSGANVLTFGAGSRLTVL.

This chain uses TRBV6-6 with TRBJ2-1; D is undetermined. Germline V gives CDR1 MNHNY, CDR2 SVGAGI (reference sequence). Trimming shortened V by 5 bases and J by 4 bases, and 9 bases separated the two germline ends. There are 13 residues in the CDR3. The CDR3 DNA follows: TGTGCCAGCAGTCTCACAGTGTACAATGAGCAGTTCTTC. This gives the protein CASSLTVYNEQFF.

The V and J genes are TRBV14 and TRBJ1-1; D is possibly TRBD1 (5 bases). This CDR3 contains 17 residues. Trimming left V 2 bases short and J 1 base short, with 17 bases between. The germline gives CDR1 SGHDN, CDR2 FVKESK. Here the CDR3 DNA reads TGTGCCAGCAGCCAATTTTGGGGCTATACAGGGAACACTGAAGCTTTCTTT. This codes for CASSQFWGYTGNTEAFF.

The rearrangement joins TRBV7-2 to TRBJ1-6, with 7 bases that match TRBD1. Germline values: CDR1 SGHTA, CDR2 FQGNSA. Germline trimming cut 0 bases from V and 7 bases from J; bases unmatched to any gene: 3. This CDR3 is 15 amino acids long. CDR3 nucleotide sequence: TGTGCCAGCAGCTTAGCAGCAGGGGGAAATTCACCCCTCCACTTT. Translating it yields CASSLAAGGNSPLHF.

Note on this clone: The same CDR3 is also encoded by other DNA sequences in this sample. This sequence joins TRBV7-9 and TRBJ1-5; 7 positions match TRBD1. Germline trimming cut 2 bases from V and 2 bases from J; bases unmatched to any gene: 0. The CDR3 is 14 residues long. Germline CDR1 reads SEHNR; CDR2 reads FQNEAQ (reference sequence). CDR3 in amino acids: CASSLTGGNQPQHF. As DNA, the CDR3 is TGTGCCAGCAGCTTAACAGGGGGCAATCAGCCCCAGCATTTT.

This chain links TRBV4-3 with TRBJ1-1, with TRBD1 identical over 9 bases. Germline V gives CDR1 LGHNA, CDR2 YSLEER. CDR3 length: 14 residues. The V segment lost 3 bases and the J segment 4 bases; nucleotides outside the gene matches: 3. The CDR3 DNA reads TGCGCCAGCAGCCAGGGGACAGGGTTCACTGAAGCTTTCTTT. The encoded protein is CASSQGTGFTEAFF.

This chain uses TRBV6-5 with TRBJ1-2, with unresolved D. The CDR3 consists of 12 residues. The germline V and J ends were trimmed by 3 bases and 4 bases, with 6 bases remaining between them. The germline CDR1 and CDR2 sequences are MNHEY and SVGAGI. DNA of the CDR3: TGTGCCAGCAGTTATAACAGCTATGGCTACACCTTC. This sequence encodes CASSYNSYGYTF.

The V call is TRBV12-5, the J call TRBJ1-3; tentatively, D is TRBD1 (5 bases). Looked up from germline, CDR1 is LGHNT and CDR2 is FRNRAP. The V gene lost 4 bases and the J gene lost 2 bases, with 18 bases spanning the gap. CDR3 length equals 17 residues. DNA for the CDR3: TGTGCTAGTGGTTCAGTCATTAGGGGAAAAGCTGGAAACACCATATATTTT. Translating gives CASGSVIRGKAGNTIYF.

The CDR3, as DNA: TGTGCCAGTAGTCGAGGACAGGGCCGCCAAGAGACCCAGTACTTC. It translates to CASSRGQGRQETQYF. The rearrangement links TRBV19 to TRBJ2-5, with 8 bases aligning to TRBD1. The germline V gene encodes CDR1 LNHDA and CDR2 SQIVND (reference sequence). Trimming at V came to 5 bases and at J to 1 base, leaving 6 bases not matched to a gene. The CDR3 runs 15 residues.

V and J are TRBV9 and TRBJ1-6; D uncertain. With 3 bases removed from V and 10 bases from J, the gap between germline ends came to 11 bases. The CDR3 covers 13 residues. Per germline, CDR1 SGDLS and CDR2 YYNGEE. CDR3 protein: CASSESRNSPLHF. Here the CDR3 DNA reads TGTGCCAGCAGCGAGAGCAGGAACTCACCCCTCCACTTT.

The chain carries TRBV7-8 and TRBJ2-4; no reliable D call. V lost 5 bases to trimming and J lost 1 base, with 15 bases between them. The germline V gene encodes CDR1 SGHVS and CDR2 FQNEAQ. This CDR3 contains 16 residues. CDR3 in DNA: TGTGCCAGCAGCCTCAATACGGGTTGGGCCAAAAACATTCAGTACTTC. Encoded protein: CASSLNTGWAKNIQYF.

The J gene is TRBJ2-7, the V gene TRBV25-1; 10 bases agree with TRBD1. V shed 8 bases and J 1 base; nucleotides not matched to a gene: 8. Germline V gene sequence: CDR1 MGHDK, CDR2 SYGVNS. The CDR3 sequence is 15 residues long. This CDR3 is CASRGDRGFSYEQYF. The CDR3 DNA reads TGTGCCAGCCGAGGGGACAGGGGTTTTTCCTACGAGCAGTACTTC.

The V and J genes are TRBV21-1 and TRBJ1-2; the D call in the table, TRBD1, was not verified against the DNA. TRBV21-1 is given as a pseudogene. This CDR3 region has 15 residues. CDR3 nucleotide sequence: TGTGCCAGCAGCGTGTTGCGGACAGAATTTATTGGCTACACCTTC. It codes for CASSVLRTEFIGYTF.

The chain employs TRBV11-3 and TRBJ2-7, with 14 bases that match TRBD2. The CDR3 covers 15 residues. Trimming at V came to 4 bases and at J to 2 bases, leaving 1 base not matched to a gene. Germline CDR1 is SGHNT and CDR2 is YENEEA. The CDR3 DNA reads as TGTGCCAGCAGCTCGACTAGCGGGAGGGCCTACGAGCAGTACTTC. Its protein product is CASSSTSGRAYEQYF.

CDR3: CASSHDRVRAFF. The CDR3 DNA sequence: TGTGCCAGCAGTCATGACAGGGTTCGAGCTTTCTTT. J is TRBJ1-1 and V is TRBV7-9; 7 bases are a match to TRBD1. Germline assignment: CDR1 SEHNR and CDR2 FQNEAQ (reference sequence). V lost 6 bases and J lost 10; bases outside the gene matches: 8. The CDR3 consists of 12 residues.

The chain joins TRBV10-3 to TRBJ2-7; 9 bases fit TRBD1. J gave up 5 bases and V 3 bases, and 23 bases lay outside the gene matches. Germline CDR1 reads ENHRY; CDR2 reads SYGVKD. The CDR3 spans 20 residues. CDR3 nucleotide sequence: TGTGCCATCAGTGACTTAAACCAGAGGGGACAGGGCCTCGGGTCCAACGAGCAGTACTTC. It translates to CAISDLNQRGQGLGSNEQYF.

This clone was detected only once. The chain is built from TRBV5-6 and TRBJ1-2, with 9 nucleotides matching TRBD1. Per germline, CDR1 SGHDT and CDR2 YYEEEE. V shed 5 bases and J 7 bases; nucleotides not matched to a gene: 6. There are 13 residues in the CDR3. The CDR3 loop reads CASRKQGAGGYTF. CDR3 DNA sequence: TGTGCCAGCAGAAAACAGGGGGCCGGTGGCTACACCTTC.

The CDR3 reads CATTRAGESTEAFF. CDR3 bases: TGTGCCACTACTAGGGCGGGGGAGAGCACTGAAGCTTTCTTT. The chain employs TRBV28 and TRBJ1-1, with a possible D match to TRBD1 (5 bases). Trimming removed 10 bases from V and 4 bases from J, with 19 bases in between. The CDR3 is made up of 14 amino acids. Germline V CDR1 and CDR2: MDHEN, SYDVKM.

V usage is TRBV7-8 and J usage is TRBJ1-2, with D hard to call. The CDR3 runs to 13 residues. V shed 5 bases and J shed 6 bases, with 13 bases lying between them. From germline, CDR1 is SGHVS and CDR2 FQNEAQ. CDR3 amino acids: CASSVQVRDGYTF. The CDR3 DNA reads TGTGCCAGCAGCGTTCAGGTCCGAGATGGCTACACCTTC.

The chain couples TRBV2 to TRBJ1-1; no clear D gene. This CDR3 spans 15 amino acids. Looked up from germline, CDR1 is SNHLY and CDR2 is FYNNEI. V lost 4 bases to trimming and J lost 0 bases, with 12 bases between them. CDR3 sequence (DNA): TGTGCCAGCAGTGTATGGGCTACCATGAACACTGAAGCTTTCTTT. Its translation: CASSVWATMNTEAFF.

This chain uses TRBV7-3 with TRBJ1-1; 9 bases agree with TRBD1. The CDR3 consists of 14 residues. Germline V gene lookup returns CDR1 SGHTA and CDR2 FQGTGA. Trimming cost V 4 bases and J 3 bases; bases outside gene matches: 3. The CDR3 is CASSSQGADTEAFF. The CDR3, as DNA: TGTGCCAGCAGCTCACAGGGGGCAGACACTGAAGCTTTCTTT.

The chain couples TRBV7-8 to TRBJ1-3, with 9 bases aligning to TRBD1. The CDR3 has 14 residues. V gave up 7 bases and J gave up 4 bases; unmatched junction bases: 5. Per the germline V gene, CDR1 is SGHVS and CDR2 is FQNEAQ. The CDR3 sequence is CASNRQGVGNTIYF. DNA for the CDR3: TGTGCCAGCAACAGACAGGGGGTCGGAAACACCATATATTTT. Full variable domain (outside the CDR3, taken from reference TRBV7-8 and TRBJ1-3): GAGVSQSPRYKVAKRGQDVALRCDPISGHVSLFWYQQALGQGPEFLTYFQNEAQLDKSGLPSDRFFAERPEGSVSTLKIQRTQQEDSAVYLCASNRQGVGNTIYFGEGSWLTVV.

The chain couples TRBV6-1 to TRBJ1-6, with D maybe TRBD1 (6 bases). Germline V gene data show CDR1 as MNHNS and CDR2 as SASEGT. The CDR3 contains 18 residues. The V end was cut by 2 bases, the J end by 10 bases, with 24 bases between. The DNA of the CDR3 is TGTGCCAGCAGTGAATATTTCCCCCGACAGGCGGAGAAATCACCCCTCCACTTT. The encoded protein is CASSEYFPRQAEKSPLHF.

This rearrangement joins TRBV2 to TRBJ1-4; 8 nucleotides align to TRBD1. This CDR3 has 13 amino acids. Germline-derived CDR1 and CDR2 are SNHLY and FYNNEI. J was trimmed by 7 bases and V by 7 bases; bases with no gene match: 5. In DNA form, the CDR3 reads TGTGCCAGCACCAGGGGGCGGATTGAAAAACTGTTTTTT. Translated, it gives CASTRGRIEKLFF.